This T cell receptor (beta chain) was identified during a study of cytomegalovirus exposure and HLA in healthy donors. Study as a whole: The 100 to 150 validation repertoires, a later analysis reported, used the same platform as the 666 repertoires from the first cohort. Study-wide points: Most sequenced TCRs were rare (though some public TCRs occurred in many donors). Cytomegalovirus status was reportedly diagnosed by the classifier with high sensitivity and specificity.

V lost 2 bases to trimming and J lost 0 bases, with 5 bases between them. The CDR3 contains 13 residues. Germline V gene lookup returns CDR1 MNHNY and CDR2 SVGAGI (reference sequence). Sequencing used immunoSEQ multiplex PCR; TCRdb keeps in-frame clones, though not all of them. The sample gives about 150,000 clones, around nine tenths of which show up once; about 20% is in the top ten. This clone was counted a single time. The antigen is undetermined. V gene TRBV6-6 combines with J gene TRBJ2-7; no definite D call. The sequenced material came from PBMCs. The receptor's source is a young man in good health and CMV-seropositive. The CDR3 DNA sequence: TGTGCCAGCAGTTACGCGGACTCCTACGAGCAGTACTTC. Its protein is CASSYADSYEQYF.